The 4 T cell receptor beta chains below come from one sample, sequenced in a study of human T cells and chemical hapten exposure. The time point was: patch test 3, about 24 weeks after DPC sensitization. Treatment indicated: therapeutic diphenylcyclopropenone sensitization with weekly scalp DPC. TCRdb reprocessed the RACE reads with MiXCR, giving one entry per CDR3 protein. The repertoire holds about 84,000 distinct CDR3 sequences, with approximately 10% as singletons. The sequences come from whole blood, collected in connection with sensitization to the hapten diphenylcyclopropenone (DPC). Every receptor here comes from a woman between 45 and 65 years old with alopecia areata. Some clones in this sample may be carry-over from other donors' samples.

This clonotype has a handful of counts. The rearrangement uses TRBV12-3 or TRBV12-4 and TRBJ2-7, with D perhaps matching TRBD1 or TRBD2 (5 bases each). The CDR3 is made up of 13 amino acids. Trimming removed 7 bases at V and 1 base at J, with 11 bases between. CDR3 residues: CASTRGGSYEQYF. The CDR3 nucleotides read TGTGCCAGCACGAGGGGCGGATCCTACGAGCAGTACTTC.

This clonotype was observed a few times. V is TRBV25-1 and J is TRBJ2-3; D not resolved. CDR3 length equals 11 residues. V dropped 3 bases and J dropped 8 bases, with 6 bases sitting between them. Germline-derived CDR1 and CDR2 are MGHDK and SYGVNS. The CDR3 loop reads CASSEIGTQYF. The CDR3 DNA is TGTGCCAGCAGTGAGATTGGTACGCAGTATTTT.

Of note for this clonotype: At one end, the junction sequence differs from germline, possibly due to a read error. The rearrangement links TRBV29-1 to TRBJ2-1; 10 nucleotides align to TRBD2. The CDR3 has 15 amino acids. Germline CDR1 is SQVTM and CDR2 is ANQGSEA. The CDR3 nucleotides read TGCAGCGTAGAAGAGGTGGCTAGCGGGAGAGGTGAGCAGTTCTTC. This codes for CSVEEVASGRGEQFF.

In this sample, this clonotype turned up a few times. V and J are TRBV7-2 and TRBJ2-7; 10 nucleotides agree with TRBD2. The J segment lost 4 bases and the V segment lost 4 bases, leaving 7 bases of the junction unmatched. This CDR3 comprises 15 residues. CDR1 is SGHTA, CDR2 FQGNSA, per germline. In DNA, the CDR3 is TGTGCCAGCAGCTGGCTAGCGGGAGTTGAGTACGAGCAGTACTTC. Amino acids: CASSWLAGVEYEQYF.